Listed here are 11 T cell receptor beta chains from one sample, sequenced in a study of T cells in Graves' hyperthyroidism and ophthalmopathy. TCR beta CDR3 regions were amplified from RNA transcripts. Carried out on the TCR CDR3, a first-round RT-PCR used the HTBI primer set. From the multiplex PCR reads, TCRdb called clonotypes with MiXCR, one entry per CDR3 protein. The profile shows approximately 600,000 distinct CDR3 sequences, around 15% of them singletons. The sequencing sample was made of blood. The receptor source for this set is a middle-aged woman with Graves' ophthalmopathy.

This clonotype has ten or more counts. The chain carries TRBV7-9 and TRBJ2-7; perhaps TRBD2 as D (7 bases). With 1 base removed from V and 6 bases from J, the gap between germline ends came to 16 bases. This CDR3 has 15 amino acids. In germline, CDR1 is SEHNR, CDR2 FQNEAQ (reference sequence). The CDR3 sequence: CASSLVAGAPGEQYF. CDR3 DNA: TGTGCCAGCAGCTTAGTCGCGGGGGCGCCGGGCGAGCAGTACTTC.

DNA of the CDR3: TGTGCCAGTAAACCCTACCTGGGGGATCAGCCCCAGCATTTT. It yields the protein CASKPYLGDQPQHF. The rearrangement uses TRBV19 and TRBJ1-5; D might be TRBD1 (5 bases). Trimming left V 7 bases short and J 5 bases short, with 15 bases between. CDR1 is LNHDA, CDR2 SQIVND, per germline (reference sequence). The CDR3 spans 14 residues.

This clonotype has a count of ten or more. The chain carries TRBV6-1 and TRBJ2-4; 15 positions agree with TRBD2. The V gene end was trimmed by 5 bases and the J gene end by 6 bases; junction bases not matched to a gene: 5. CDR3 length equals 16 residues. Germline loops: CDR1 MNHNS, CDR2 SASEGT. CDR3 DNA: TGTGCCAGCAGTAGCCCGGGACTAGCGGGAGGAAACATTCAGTACTTC. Its protein is CASSSPGLAGGNIQYF.

There are many counts of this clonotype. The J gene is TRBJ1-3, the V gene TRBV29-1, with D unresolved. CDR1 SQVTM and CDR2 ANQGSEA come from the germline V gene. Between the trimmed V and J ends, which lost 5 bases and 7 bases, there was a span of 9 bases. The length of the CDR3 is 11 residues. CDR3 in DNA: TGCAGCGTTTGGGTAAACAACACCATATATTTT. It yields the protein CSVWVNNTIYF.

In this sample, this clonotype turned up many times. V gene TRBV6-4 combines with J gene TRBJ1-1; weak D call: TRBD1 (6 bases). Germline V gene lookup returns CDR1 MRHNA and CDR2 SNTAGT. V gave up 7 bases and J gave up 2 bases, with 26 bases separating them. The CDR3 spans 18 residues. CDR3 nucleotide sequence: TGTGCCAGCATTGGGGAGTTTGGGACACTATCTTCTAACACTGAAGCTTTCTTT. As protein: CASIGEFGTLSSNTEAFF.

A remark on this clonotype: Germline is not matched at one junction end, which may reflect a read error. The chain has TRBV6-2 or TRBV6-3 and TRBJ2-5; weak D call: TRBD2 (6 bases). The CDR3 consists of 10 residues. Germline CDR1 MNHEY, CDR2 SVGEGT. CDR3 nucleotide sequence: TGTGCCAGCTCGGGAGAGGCCCAGTACTTC. It codes for CASSGEAQYF.

This clonotype showed up many times. The CDR3 spells CASSPPETEAFF. The CDR3, as DNA: TGTGCCAGCTCACCACCGGAAACTGAAGCTTTCTTT. The V and J genes are TRBV18 and TRBJ1-1; unclear D gene. The CDR3 is 12 residues long. The V gene's germline CDR1 is KGHSH and CDR2 LQKENI. V was pared by 0 bases and J by 5 bases, with 4 bases between.

In this sample, this clonotype turned up a few times. A much bigger clone sits one base away, suggesting this may be a read error. This chain links TRBV19 with TRBJ1-1; perhaps TRBD1 as D (5 bases). The CDR3 has 14 residues. Germline V lookup: CDR1 LNHDA, CDR2 SQIVND (reference sequence). The CDR3 loop is CASNRDPGNAEAFF. In nucleotides, the CDR3 is TGTGCCAGTAACCGGGACCCCGGGAACGCTGAAGCTTTCTTT.

This clonotype was recorded at least ten times. The V and J genes are TRBV20-1 and TRBJ2-7, with D unclear. The germline V and J ends were trimmed by 3 bases and 2 bases, with 8 bases remaining between them. Germline V CDR1 and CDR2: DFQATT, SNEGSKA (reference sequence). The CDR3 has 12 amino acids. Here the CDR3 DNA reads TGCAGTGCTAGGGGGAATCCCTACGAGCAGTACTTC. The encoded protein is CSARGNPYEQYF.

This chain connects TRBV19 to TRBJ1-2; D possibly corresponds to TRBD1 (5 bases). This CDR3 has 14 residues. The V end lost 3 bases, the J end lost 4 bases, and 12 bases lay between the germline ends. Germline CDR1 is LNHDA and CDR2 is SQIVND (reference sequence). The CDR3 region has the DNA TGTGCCAGTAGTATTCAGGGAACAGGCTATGGCTACACCTTC. It specifies CASSIQGTGYGYTF.

This rearrangement joins TRBV11-2 to TRBJ1-3, with D possibly TRBD1 on 5 matching bases. The germline V and J ends were trimmed by 2 bases and 3 bases, with 11 bases remaining between them. The CDR3 has 15 residues. Per germline, CDR1 SGHAT and CDR2 FQNNGV. This chain's CDR3 is CASSLPGGDGNTIYF. The CDR3, as DNA: TGTGCCAGCAGCTTACCTGGAGGGGATGGAAACACCATATATTTT.